The 10 T cell receptor beta chains listed next were all sequenced from one sample in a study of blood T cell repertoires in COVID-19. Measured with immunoSEQ multiplex PCR; TCRdb has only the in-frame clones, and not every one. This table holds 150,000 or so clones, roughly four fifths found once. The specimen sequenced was peripheral blood. All receptors derive from a human donor with acute or convalescent COVID-19. The donor label of this sample is uncertain.

This chain uses TRBV3-1 (or the pseudogene TRBV3-2) with TRBJ1-1; the D gene is possibly TRBD1 (5 bases). Germline loops: CDR1 LGHDT, CDR2 YNNKEL (reference sequence). The CDR3 consists of 13 residues. V lost 9 bases and J lost 6, with 17 bases in between. Here the CDR3 DNA reads TGTGCCAGTCGGCGGGGGGGGTTAGCTGAAGCTTTCTTT. Its protein is CASRRGGLAEAFF.

V is TRBV6-5 and J is TRBJ2-2, with D maybe TRBD2 (6 bases). V lost 4 bases to trimming and J lost 4 bases, with 10 bases between them. The CDR3 extends over 14 amino acids. Germline loops: CDR1 MNHEY, CDR2 SVGAGI. The CDR3 nucleotides read TGTGCCAGCAGTTCCCGGGGGAGCACCGGGGAGCTGTTTTTT. This sequence encodes CASSSRGSTGELFF.

A note on this clone: Compared with germline, one end of the junction differs, possibly owing to a read error. This rearrangement joins TRBV7-7 to TRBJ2-5; a weak D match, TRBD1 (5 bases). Per germline, CDR1 SSHAT and CDR2 FNYEAQ (reference sequence). This CDR3 has 16 amino acids. CDR3 nucleotide sequence: TGTGCTAGCAGCTTACGCGCTAGGGGTAGACCCGAGACCCAGTACTTC. It yields the protein CASSLRARGRPETQYF. Together with reference TRBV7-7 and TRBJ2-5, the CDR3 gives the full variable domain: GAGVSQSPRYKVTKRGQDVTLRCDPISSHATLYWYQQALGQGPEFLTYFNYEAQPDKSGLPSDRFSAERPEGSISTLTIQRTEQRDSAMYRCASSLRARGRPETQYFGPGTRLLVL.

As DNA, the CDR3 is TGTGCCAGCAGAAGCAATAATTCACCCCTCCACTTT. This encodes CASRSNNSPLHF. This rearrangement joins TRBV5-6 to TRBJ1-6; D not resolved. Trimming shortened V by 5 bases and J by 5 bases, and 5 bases separated the two germline ends. The germline V gene has CDR1 SGHDT and CDR2 YYEEEE. The CDR3 contains 12 residues. Looking up the rest from reference TRBV5-6 and TRBJ1-6 gives the full variable domain: DAGVTQSPTHLIKTRGQQVTLRCSPKSGHDTVSWYQQALGQGPQFIFQYYEEEERQRGNFPDRFSGHQFPNYSSELNVNALLLGDSALYLCASRSNNSPLHFGNGTRLTVT.

The J gene is TRBJ1-3, the V gene TRBV9; TRBD1 aligns across 7 bases. Germline values: CDR1 SGDLS, CDR2 YYNGEE. Trimming cost V 4 bases and J 0 bases; bases outside gene matches: 4. CDR3 size: 15 residues. In DNA form, the CDR3 reads TGTGCCAGCAGCAGGGGACAGAGCTCTGGAAACACCATATATTTT. Encoded protein: CASSRGQSSGNTIYF.

V is TRBV20-1 and J is TRBJ1-4; D remains unclear. Trimming pared 3 bases from V and 8 bases from J, leaving 10 bases between. Per germline, CDR1 DFQATT and CDR2 SNEGSKA (reference sequence). The CDR3 has 12 amino acids. The CDR3 DNA is TGCAGTGCTAGTGAGCAGAGGGAAAAACTGTTTTTT. Amino acid sequence: CSASEQREKLFF.

The rearrangement links TRBV30 to TRBJ2-1; tentatively, D is TRBD1 (5 bases). The germline gives CDR1 GTSNPN, CDR2 SVGIG (reference sequence). Trimming took 3 bases from V and 15 from J, leaving 18 bases between them. The CDR3 is 12 residues long. DNA of the CDR3: TGTGCCTGGAGACAGACGGGTGCAGGGATGTTCTTC. Translated: CAWRQTGAGMFF.

This sequence joins TRBV7-9 and TRBJ1-2; 8 bases are shared with TRBD1. This CDR3 has 15 amino acids. The V segment lost 5 bases and the J segment 4 bases; nucleotides outside the gene matches: 9. Germline values: CDR1 SEHNR, CDR2 FQNEAQ (reference sequence). The CDR3 loop reads CASSLGQGGGYGYTF. CDR3 sequence (DNA): TGTGCCAGCAGCCTCGGACAGGGTGGCGGCTATGGCTACACCTTC.

The rearrangement joins TRBV6-5 to TRBJ1-1; D unclear. The germline gives CDR1 MNHEY, CDR2 SVGAGI. V dropped 6 bases and J dropped 0 bases, with 14 bases sitting between them. This CDR3 contains 15 residues. The CDR3 coding sequence is TGTGCCAGCAGCTACGGGCAGACCTTGAACACTGAAGCTTTCTTT. Translation gives CASSYGQTLNTEAFF.

This sequence joins TRBV14 and TRBJ2-1; weak D call: TRBD1 (5 bases). Germline V CDR1 and CDR2: SGHDN, FVKESK. The CDR3 consists of 14 residues. Trimming removed 1 base from V and 5 bases from J, with 9 bases in between. The DNA for the CDR3 is TGTGCCAGCAGCCAAGCTGACAGAAACAATGAGCAGTTCTTC. This gives the protein CASSQADRNNEQFF. The full variable domain, its missing parts supplied by reference TRBV14 and TRBJ2-1, is EAGVTQFPSHSVIEKGQTVTLRCDPISGHDNLYWYRRVMGKEIKFLLHFVKESKQDESGMPNNRFLAERTGGTYSTLKVQPAELEDSGVYFCASSQADRNNEQFFGPGTRLTVL.